Shown below are 14 T cell receptor beta chains from a single sample sequenced in a study of OX40 agonist ivuxolimab in advanced cancers. TCRdb's table, derived via immunoSEQ multiplex PCR, lists solely in-frame clones and lacks some. The sample has about 58,000 clones, over 65% seen once; the top ten hold around 1.6%. The sample here was CD4+ or CD8+ T cells sorted from blood, taken in a trial of the OX40 agonist ivuxolimab. The receptors were sampled from an adult with an advanced solid tumor such as melanoma, head and neck, liver or kidney cancer.

The chain uses TRBV19 and TRBJ2-2, with D possibly matching TRBD1 (6 bases). Germline V lookup: CDR1 LNHDA, CDR2 SQIVND (reference sequence). The V end was cut by 4 bases, the J end by 0 bases, with 9 bases between. CDR3 size: 15 residues. The CDR3 DNA is TGTGCCAGTAGTAAGGGGACAACGAACACCGGGGAGCTGTTTTTT. It is translated as CASSKGTTNTGELFF.

The DNA for the CDR3 is TGTGCCAGCAGCGCTACAGGGTTGGGAGAGACCCAGTACTTC. It is translated as CASSATGLGETQYF. This chain links TRBV7-2 with TRBJ2-5, with a weak D call TRBD1 (6 bases). Germline V gives CDR1 SGHTA, CDR2 FQGNSA. The CDR3 is made up of 14 amino acids. V shed 5 bases and J shed 4 bases, with 14 bases lying between them.

The rearrangement uses TRBV7-3 and TRBJ2-1; 7 bases line up with TRBD2. The length of the CDR3 is 15 residues. The germline V gene has CDR1 SGHTA and CDR2 FQGTGA. The V gene end was trimmed by 0 bases and the J gene end by 3 bases; junction bases not matched to a gene: 2. For the CDR3, the DNA is TGTGCCAGCAGCTTAACCCGGACTAGCTACAATGAGCAGTTCTTC. Amino acid sequence: CASSLTRTSYNEQFF.

This rearrangement joins TRBV25-1 to TRBJ1-2; D is possibly TRBD1 (5 bases). The CDR3 totals 11 residues. CDR1 is MGHDK and CDR2 is SYGVNS in the germline V gene. V lost 9 bases, J lost 4 bases, and 9 bases lay in between. As DNA, the CDR3 is TGTGCCAGTACCGGGGGCTATGGCTACACCTTC. Amino acid sequence: CASTGGYGYTF.

The V and J genes are TRBV6-5 and TRBJ1-2, with D perhaps matching TRBD1 (5 bases). Deletions cut 3 bases from V and 8 bases from J, with 10 bases between. Germline V gives CDR1 MNHEY, CDR2 SVGAGI. CDR3 length equals 12 residues. The CDR3 here is CASSYGPGGYTF. CDR3 in DNA: TGTGCCAGCAGTTATGGGCCAGGGGGCTACACCTTC.

This clone was detected a few times. The chain uses TRBV10-3 and TRBJ2-7; 7 bases match TRBD2. V was pared by 6 bases and J by 1 base, with 9 bases of the junction left unmatched. This CDR3 region has 15 residues. Germline V gene sequence: CDR1 ENHRY, CDR2 SYGVKD. The CDR3 reads CAISLNGGSSYEQYF. CDR3 DNA sequence: TGTGCCATCAGCCTTAACGGGGGGTCTTCCTACGAGCAGTACTTC.

The chain links TRBV2 to TRBJ2-5; TRBD2 matches at 11 bases. CDR3 length: 15 residues. V gave up 5 bases and J gave up 4 bases; unmatched junction bases: 6. Germline CDR1 SNHLY, CDR2 FYNNEI. CDR3 sequence: CASSPLAGVPETQYF. In nucleotides, the CDR3 is TGTGCCAGCAGTCCACTAGCGGGAGTTCCAGAGACCCAGTACTTC.

The V and J genes are TRBV5-5 and TRBJ1-2; D gene unclear. In germline, CDR1 is SGHKS, CDR2 YYEKEE (reference sequence). Trimming removed 0 bases at V and 4 bases at J, with 13 bases between. This CDR3 is 15 amino acids long. The CDR3 reads CASSLDLGTFYGYTF. CDR3 nucleotide sequence: TGTGCCAGCAGCTTGGACCTGGGAACCTTCTATGGCTACACCTTC.

CDR3 nucleotide sequence: TGTGCCAGCAGCTTGAGCGGCAGGGCGTTTAACACTGAAGCTTTCTTT. Its protein product is CASSLSGRAFNTEAFF. This rearrangement joins TRBV5-8 to TRBJ1-1, with D perhaps TRBD1 (5 bases). V was shortened by 1 base and J by 2 bases, with 15 bases between the two germline ends. CDR1 is SGHTS, CDR2 YDEGEE, per germline. CDR3 length: 16 residues.

This clone came up a few times. The V gene is TRBV15, the J gene TRBJ2-4; no clear D. V lost 0 bases, J lost 6 bases, and 6 bases lay in between. Germline CDR1 and CDR2: LNHNV and YYDKDF (reference sequence). The CDR3 consists of 13 residues. The CDR3 spells CATSRDYGNIQYF. DNA for the CDR3: TGTGCCACCAGCAGAGATTACGGAAACATTCAGTACTTC.

The chain carries TRBV14 and TRBJ1-2; tentatively, D is TRBD1 (5 bases). Trimming stripped 1 base from V and 8 bases from J, with 23 bases between. CDR1 and CDR2 (germline): SGHDN, FVKESK. CDR3 length: 17 amino acids. The CDR3 protein is CASSQGVGGNTPRGYTF. In nucleotides, the CDR3 is TGTGCCAGCAGCCAAGGAGTTGGGGGAAATACACCACGGGGCTACACCTTC.

The V gene is TRBV5-8, the J gene TRBJ2-3; TRBD2 agrees at 12 bases. The CDR3 has 15 residues. V was clipped by 4 bases and J by 4 bases; unmatched bases: 4. Germline V CDR1 and CDR2: SGHTS, YDEGEE. The CDR3 spells CASSLGLAGSDTQYF. In DNA form, the CDR3 reads TGTGCCAGCAGCCTCGGACTAGCGGGGTCAGATACGCAGTATTTT. Using reference TRBV5-8 and TRBJ2-3 for the parts outside the CDR3, the full variable domain is EAGVTQSPTHLIKTRGQQATLRCSPISGHTSVYWYQQALGLGLQFLLWYDEGEERNRGNFPPRFSGRQFPNYSSELNVNALELEDSALYLCASSLGLAGSDTQYFGPGTRLTVL.

The chain is built from TRBV27 and TRBJ2-5; 10 bases line up with TRBD2. The CDR3 is 12 residues long. CDR1 and CDR2 (germline): MNHEY, SMNVEV (reference sequence). After removal of 8 bases from V and 8 bases from J, the junction contained 5 bases not matched to a gene. The CDR3 DNA sequence: TGTGCCAGCTCGACTAGCGGGTTTACCCAGTACTTC. It codes for CASSTSGFTQYF.

This chain joins TRBV6-1 and TRBJ1-2, with D tentatively TRBD1 (6 bases). The V end was cut by 5 bases, the J end by 0 bases, with 13 bases between. Germline assignment: CDR1 MNHNS and CDR2 SASEGT. CDR3 length equals 15 residues. CDR3 bases: TGTGCCAGCAGTATCGACAGGACCCCTAACTATGGCTACACCTTC. It translates to CASSIDRTPNYGYTF.